This T cell receptor (beta chain) was recovered during a study of blood T cells in healthy people across ages. Study conclusions and caveats: CMV status of donors was unknown, possibly confounding expanded clonotype changes.

V shed 7 bases, J shed 7 bases, and the junction held 6 bases outside the gene matches. Germline V CDR1 and CDR2: SNHLY, FYNNEI. This CDR3 comprises 13 residues. With a J-beta primer mix and a sample-barcoded 5' primer, a second PCR ran about 7 to 12 cycles. The authors tagged each cDNA molecule using a template-switch adaptor with 12 random nucleotides. Using its own MiXCR run on the 5' RACE reads, TCRdb lists one record per CDR3 protein. Of 650,000 to 800,000 distinct CDR3 sequences listed, more than 45% are singletons. At least 6 micrograms of total RNA were extracted per sample. Comments on this clonotype: Its antigen is currently unknown. A much larger clone lies one base from this, so it may be a read error.

The chain has TRBV2 and TRBJ2-7, with 11 bases identical to TRBD2. This receptor was obtained from a woman older than 75 in good health. The specimen sequenced was blood. The CDR3, as DNA: TGTGCCAGCAACCCACTAGCGGGGGATGAGCAGTACTTC. Residues: CASNPLAGDEQYF.